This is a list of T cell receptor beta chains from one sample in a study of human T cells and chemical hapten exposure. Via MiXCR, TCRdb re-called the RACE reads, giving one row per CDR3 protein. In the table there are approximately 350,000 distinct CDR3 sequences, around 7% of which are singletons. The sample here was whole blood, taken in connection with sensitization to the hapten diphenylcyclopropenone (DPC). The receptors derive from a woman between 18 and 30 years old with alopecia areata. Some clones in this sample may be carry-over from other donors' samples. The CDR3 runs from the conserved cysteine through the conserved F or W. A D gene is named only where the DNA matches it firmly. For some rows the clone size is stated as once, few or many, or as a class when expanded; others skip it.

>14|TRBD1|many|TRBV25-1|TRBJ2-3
CASSGLDRTDTQYF
TGTGCCAGCAGTGGCCTGGACAGGACAGATACGCAGTATTTT
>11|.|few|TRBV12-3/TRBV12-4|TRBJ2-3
CASKNTDTQYF
TGTGCCAGCAAAAACACAGATACGCAGTATTTT
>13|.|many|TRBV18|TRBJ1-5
CASSPNSNQPQHF
TGTGCCAGCAGCCCCAATAGCAATCAGCCCCAGCATTTT
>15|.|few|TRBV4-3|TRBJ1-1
CASSQVGGADTEAFF
TGCGCCAGCAGCCAAGTTGGGGGTGCGGACACTGAAGCTTTCTTT
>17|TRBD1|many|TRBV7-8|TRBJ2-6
CASSSRDRYSGANVLTF
TGTGCCAGCAGCTCCCGGGACAGATACTCTGGGGCCAACGTCCTGACTTTC
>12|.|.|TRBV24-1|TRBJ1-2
CATSALNYGYTF
TGTGCCACCAGTGCCCTGAACTATGGCTACACCTTC
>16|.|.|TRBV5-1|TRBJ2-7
CASRFEPGRPSYEQYF
TGCGCCAGCAGGTTTGAGCCGGGACGGCCCTCCTACGAGCAGTACTTC
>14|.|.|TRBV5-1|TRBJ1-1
CASSLIAGGTEAFF
TGCGCCAGCAGCTTGATAGCGGGAGGCACTGAAGCTTTCTTT
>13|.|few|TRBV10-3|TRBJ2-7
CAISPAGSYEQYF
TGTGCCATCAGCCCTGCCGGTTCCTACGAGCAGTACTTC
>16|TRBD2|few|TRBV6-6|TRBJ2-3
CASTSWGRALTDTQYF
TGTGCCAGCACCTCTTGGGGGAGGGCACTCACAGATACGCAGTATTTT
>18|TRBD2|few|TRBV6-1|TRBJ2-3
CASRPLSGLAGATDTQYF
TGTGCCAGCCGCCCGCTATCGGGACTAGCGGGGGCCACAGATACGCAGTATTTT
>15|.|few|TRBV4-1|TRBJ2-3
CASSQVLGGTDTQYF
TGCGCCAGCAGCCAAGTTCTAGGGGGCACAGATACGCAGTATTTT
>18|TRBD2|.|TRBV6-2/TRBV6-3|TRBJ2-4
CASSNGLAGDFILNIQYF
TGTGCCAGCAGTAACGGACTAGCGGGGGACTTCATTCTAAACATTCAGTACTTC
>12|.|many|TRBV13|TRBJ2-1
CASSRRFDEQFF
TGTGCCAGCAGCCGACGTTTCGATGAGCAGTTCTTC
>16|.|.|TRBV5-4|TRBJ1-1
CASRLEGGLRNTEAFF
TGTGCCAGCAGATTGGAAGGAGGGTTGAGGAACACTGAAGCTTTCTTT
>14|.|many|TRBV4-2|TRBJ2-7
CASSTRQENYEQYF
TGTGCCAGCAGCACACGACAGGAGAACTACGAGCAGTACTTC
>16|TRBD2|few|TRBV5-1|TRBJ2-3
CASSFEGLAGEDTQYF
TGCGCCAGCAGCTTCGAGGGACTAGCGGGGGAGGATACGCAGTATTTT
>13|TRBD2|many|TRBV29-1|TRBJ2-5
CSVQAGGPETQYF
TGCAGCGTTCAAGCGGGGGGGCCGGAGACCCAGTACTTC
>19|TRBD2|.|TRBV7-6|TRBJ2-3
CASSLVLAAISSLTDTQYF
TGTGCCAGCAGCTTAGTGCTAGCGGCCATCAGCTCCCTCACAGATACGCAGTATTTT